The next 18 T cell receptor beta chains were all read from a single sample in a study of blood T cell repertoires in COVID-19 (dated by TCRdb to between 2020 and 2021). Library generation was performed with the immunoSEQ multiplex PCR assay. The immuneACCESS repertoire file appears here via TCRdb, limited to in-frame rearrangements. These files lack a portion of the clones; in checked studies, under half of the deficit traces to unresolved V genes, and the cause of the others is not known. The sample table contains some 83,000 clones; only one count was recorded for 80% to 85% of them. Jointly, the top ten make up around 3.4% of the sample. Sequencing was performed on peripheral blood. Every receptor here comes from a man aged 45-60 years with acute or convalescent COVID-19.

The CDR3 region has the DNA TGTGCCAGCAGTCCGGATAGGACTAGGCGCAATGAGCAGTTCTTC. Protein product: CASSPDRTRRNEQFF. The chain recombines TRBV6-6 with TRBJ2-1; 7 bases map to TRBD2. Germline V CDR1 and CDR2: MNHNY, SVGAGI (reference sequence). CDR3 length: 15 residues. After removal of 5 bases from V and 6 bases from J, the junction contained 10 bases not matched to a gene.

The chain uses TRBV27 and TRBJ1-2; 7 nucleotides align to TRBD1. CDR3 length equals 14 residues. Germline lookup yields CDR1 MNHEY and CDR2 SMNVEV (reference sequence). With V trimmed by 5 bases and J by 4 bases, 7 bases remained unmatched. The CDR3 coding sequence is TGTGCCAGCAGTCCATCGGGACAGACCTATGGCTACACCTTC. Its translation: CASSPSGQTYGYTF.

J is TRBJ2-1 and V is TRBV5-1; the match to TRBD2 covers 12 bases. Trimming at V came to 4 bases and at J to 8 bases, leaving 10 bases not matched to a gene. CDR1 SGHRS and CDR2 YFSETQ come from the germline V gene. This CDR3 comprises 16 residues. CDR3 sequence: CASSPPGLAGRDEQFF. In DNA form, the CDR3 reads TGCGCCAGCAGCCCGCCGGGACTAGCGGGTAGAGATGAGCAGTTCTTC.

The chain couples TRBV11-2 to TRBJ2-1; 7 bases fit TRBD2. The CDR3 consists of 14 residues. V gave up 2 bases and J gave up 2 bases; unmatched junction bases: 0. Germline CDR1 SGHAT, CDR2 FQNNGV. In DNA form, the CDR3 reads TGTGCCAGCAGCTTAAGCGGGGCCTACAATGAGCAGTTCTTC. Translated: CASSLSGAYNEQFF.

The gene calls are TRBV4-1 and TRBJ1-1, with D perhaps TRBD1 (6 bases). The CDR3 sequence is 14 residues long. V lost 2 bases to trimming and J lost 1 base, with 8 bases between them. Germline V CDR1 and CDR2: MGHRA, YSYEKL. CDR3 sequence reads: CASSQIGGNTEAFF. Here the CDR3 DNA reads TGCGCCAGCAGCCAAATAGGGGGGAACACTGAAGCTTTCTTT.

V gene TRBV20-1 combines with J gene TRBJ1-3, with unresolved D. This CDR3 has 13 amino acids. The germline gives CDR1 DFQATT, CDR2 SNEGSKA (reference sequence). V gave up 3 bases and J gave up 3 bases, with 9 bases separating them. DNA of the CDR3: TGCAGTGCTAGTCCGGGTTTTGGAAACACCATATATTTT. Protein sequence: CSASPGFGNTIYF.

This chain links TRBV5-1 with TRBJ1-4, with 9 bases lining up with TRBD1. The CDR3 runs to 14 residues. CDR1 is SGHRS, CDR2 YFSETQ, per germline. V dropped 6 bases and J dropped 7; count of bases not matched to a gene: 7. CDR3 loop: CASTKTGGSEKLFF. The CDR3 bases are TGCGCCAGCACGAAGACAGGGGGTAGTGAAAAACTGTTTTTT.

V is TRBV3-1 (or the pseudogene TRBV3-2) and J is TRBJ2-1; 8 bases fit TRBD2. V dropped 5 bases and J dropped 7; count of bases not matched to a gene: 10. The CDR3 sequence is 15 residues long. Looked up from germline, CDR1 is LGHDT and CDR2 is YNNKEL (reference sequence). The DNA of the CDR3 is TGTGCCAGCAGCTTTCGGACTAGCACTGGGAATGAGCAGTTCTTC. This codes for CASSFRTSTGNEQFF.

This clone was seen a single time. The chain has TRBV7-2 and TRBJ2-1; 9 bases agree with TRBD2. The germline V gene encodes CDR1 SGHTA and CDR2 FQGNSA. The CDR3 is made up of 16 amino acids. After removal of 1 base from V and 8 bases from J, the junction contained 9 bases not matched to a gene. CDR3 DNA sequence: TGTGCCAGCAGCTTAGTTTGGCGGGGGGGCGTCGATGAGCAGTTCTTC. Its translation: CASSLVWRGGVDEQFF. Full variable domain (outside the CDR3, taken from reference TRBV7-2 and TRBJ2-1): GAGVSQSPSNKVTEKGKDVELRCDPISGHTALYWYRQSLGQGLEFLIYFQGNSAPDKSGLPSDRFSAERTGGSVSTLTIQRTQQEDSAVYLCASSLVWRGGVDEQFFGPGTRLTVL.

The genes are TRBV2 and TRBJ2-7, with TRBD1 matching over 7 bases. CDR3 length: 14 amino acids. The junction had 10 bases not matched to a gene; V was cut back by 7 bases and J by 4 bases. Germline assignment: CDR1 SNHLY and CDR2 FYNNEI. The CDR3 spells CASNRNRGDYEQYF. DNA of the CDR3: TGTGCCAGCAATCGGAACAGGGGTGATTACGAGCAGTACTTC.

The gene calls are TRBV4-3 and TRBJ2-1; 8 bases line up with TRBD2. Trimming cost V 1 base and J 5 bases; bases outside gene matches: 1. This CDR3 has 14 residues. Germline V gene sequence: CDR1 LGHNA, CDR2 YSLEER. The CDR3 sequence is CASSQAGGNNEQFF. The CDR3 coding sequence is TGCGCCAGCAGCCAAGCGGGGGGGAACAATGAGCAGTTCTTC.

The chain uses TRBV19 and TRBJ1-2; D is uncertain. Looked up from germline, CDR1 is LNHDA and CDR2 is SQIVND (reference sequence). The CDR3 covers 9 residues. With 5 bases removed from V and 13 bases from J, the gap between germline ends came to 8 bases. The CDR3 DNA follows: TGTGCCAGTAGTCCGCCGCGCACCTTC. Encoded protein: CASSPPRTF.

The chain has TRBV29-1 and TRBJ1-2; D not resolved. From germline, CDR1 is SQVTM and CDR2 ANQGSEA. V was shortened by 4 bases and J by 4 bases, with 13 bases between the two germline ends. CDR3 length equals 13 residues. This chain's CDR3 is CSVALVTTYGYTF. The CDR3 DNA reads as TGCAGCGTTGCCCTGGTCACAACCTATGGCTACACCTTC.

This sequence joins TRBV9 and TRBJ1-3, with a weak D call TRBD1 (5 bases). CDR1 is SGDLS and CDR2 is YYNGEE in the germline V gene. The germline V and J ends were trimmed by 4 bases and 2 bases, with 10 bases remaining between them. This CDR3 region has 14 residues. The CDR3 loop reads CASSPRGAGNTIYF. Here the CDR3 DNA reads TGTGCCAGCAGCCCTCGGGGGGCTGGAAACACCATATATTTT.

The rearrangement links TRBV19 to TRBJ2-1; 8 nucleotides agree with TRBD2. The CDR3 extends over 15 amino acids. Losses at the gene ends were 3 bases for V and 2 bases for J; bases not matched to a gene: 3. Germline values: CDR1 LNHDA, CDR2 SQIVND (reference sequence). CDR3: CASSIDSGTYNEQFF. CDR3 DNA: TGTGCCAGTAGTATTGATAGCGGGACCTACAATGAGCAGTTCTTC.

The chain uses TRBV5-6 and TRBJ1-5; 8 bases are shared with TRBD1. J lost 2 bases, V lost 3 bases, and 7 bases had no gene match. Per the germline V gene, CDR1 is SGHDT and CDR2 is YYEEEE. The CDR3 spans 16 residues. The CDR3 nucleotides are TGTGCCAGCAGCTCCCCCGCGGACAGGGGCAATCAGCCCCAGCATTTT. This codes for CASSSPADRGNQPQHF.

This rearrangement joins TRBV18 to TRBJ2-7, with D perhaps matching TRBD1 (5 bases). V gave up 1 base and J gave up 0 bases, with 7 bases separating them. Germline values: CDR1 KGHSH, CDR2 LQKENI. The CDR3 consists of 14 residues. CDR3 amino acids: CASSPRQSSYEQYF. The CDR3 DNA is TGTGCCAGCTCACCACGACAGAGCTCCTACGAGCAGTACTTC.

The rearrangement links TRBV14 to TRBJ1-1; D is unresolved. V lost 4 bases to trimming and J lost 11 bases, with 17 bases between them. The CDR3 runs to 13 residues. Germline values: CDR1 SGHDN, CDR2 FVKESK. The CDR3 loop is CASSPFDGVAAFF. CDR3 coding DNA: TGTGCCAGCAGCCCGTTCGACGGAGTAGCCGCTTTCTTT.